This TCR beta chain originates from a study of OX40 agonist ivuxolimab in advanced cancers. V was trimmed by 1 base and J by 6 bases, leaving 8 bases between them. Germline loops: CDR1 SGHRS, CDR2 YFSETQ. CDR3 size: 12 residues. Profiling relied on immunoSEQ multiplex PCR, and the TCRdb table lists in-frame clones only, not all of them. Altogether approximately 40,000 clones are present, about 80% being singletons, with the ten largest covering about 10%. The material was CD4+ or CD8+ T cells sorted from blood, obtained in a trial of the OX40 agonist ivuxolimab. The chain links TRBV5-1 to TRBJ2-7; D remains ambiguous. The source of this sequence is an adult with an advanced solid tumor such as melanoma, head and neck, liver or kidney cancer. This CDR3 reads CASSLLGTEQYF. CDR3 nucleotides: TGCGCCAGCAGCTTGTTGGGAACCGAGCAGTACTTC.